A selection of T cell receptor beta chains follows, all from one sample in a study of blood T cell repertoires in COVID-19. Clones were read by immunoSEQ multiplex PCR, and TCRdb kept only the in-frame ones, dropping some. The profile shows about 270,000 clones, 86% of them singletons. Sequences were obtained from peripheral blood. Every receptor here comes from a woman in her twenties or thirties with COVID-19, enrolled during active disease. Both conserved end residues are part of each CDR3. D genes are given only for firm matches. Part of the rows lack a size; the others show once, few, many or a class for expanded clones.

CASSPIRSSGANVLTF | TGTGCCAGCAGCCCTATCCGGAGCTCTGGGGCCAACGTCCTGACTTTC | - | TRBJ2-6 | - | TRBV7-9
CASSYSRQIRYEQYF | TGTGCCAGCAGTTATTCTCGACAGATTCGGTACGAGCAGTACTTC | - | TRBJ2-7 | - | TRBV6-9
CASSQEAGLAYNSPLHF | TGTGCCAGCAGCCAAGAAGCAGGGCTGGCCTATAATTCACCCCTCCACTTT | - | TRBJ1-6 | - | TRBV3-1/TRBV3-2
CASSPRLAGGPYNEQFF | TGTGCCAGCAGCCCACGCCTAGCGGGGGGGCCCTACAATGAGCAGTTCTTC | TRBD2 | TRBJ2-1 | - | TRBV7-2
CASSQGLAGGGEQFF | TGTGCCAGCAGCCAAGGACTAGCGGGGGGAGGTGAGCAGTTCTTC | TRBD2 | TRBJ2-1 | - | TRBV3-1/TRBV3-2
CASRGLDTAISPLHF | TGTGCCAGCAGGGGACTGGACACGGCGATATCACCCCTCCACTTT | - | TRBJ1-6 | - | TRBV2
CASSLFGTGLNGYTF | TGTGCCAGCAGTTTATTCGGGACAGGGTTGAATGGCTACACCTTC | TRBD1 | TRBJ1-2 | once | TRBV28
CASSPSGALLNNQPQHF | TGTGCCAGTAGTCCTAGCGGGGCCCTTCTAAACAATCAGCCCCAGCATTTT | - | TRBJ1-5 | - | TRBV19
CAISGNRNFPNTEAFF | TGTGCCATCTCGGGGAATAGAAACTTCCCGAACACTGAAGCTTTCTTT | - | TRBJ1-1 | - | TRBV7-9
CASSQDSSSTDTQYF | TGTGCCAGCTCACAAGACAGCTCTAGCACAGATACGCAGTATTTT | - | TRBJ2-3 | - | TRBV18
CASSLVGAGYGYTF | TGCGCCAGCAGCTTGGTGGGGGCCGGCTATGGCTACACCTTC | - | TRBJ1-2 | once | TRBV5-1
CASSLEAPSSGNTIYF | TGTGCCAGCAGTTTGGAGGCGCCGAGCTCTGGAAACACCATATATTTT | - | TRBJ1-3 | - | TRBV6-6
CASSQDGTVFSEQYF | TGTGCCAGCAGCCAAGATGGGACAGTTTTTTCCGAGCAGTACTTC | TRBD1 | TRBJ2-7 | - | TRBV14
CASGDYGSYNEQFF | TGTGCCAGCGGGGACTACGGCTCCTACAATGAGCAGTTCTTC | TRBD2 | TRBJ2-1 | - | TRBV28
CASSFQAGANVLTF | TGCGCCAGCAGCTTTCAGGCTGGGGCCAACGTCCTGACTTTC | - | TRBJ2-6 | once | TRBV5-1
CASGSGQPNEKLFF | TGCGCCAGCGGCTCGGGACAGCCAAATGAAAAACTGTTTTTT | TRBD1 | TRBJ1-4 | - | TRBV5-1
CASSQVVGEAFF | TGCGCCAGCAGCCAAGTGGTCGGTGAAGCTTTCTTT | - | TRBJ1-1 | few | TRBV4-1
CAISESIGSSYNEQFF | TGTGCCATCAGTGAGTCGATCGGGAGCTCCTACAATGAGCAGTTCTTC | - | TRBJ2-1 | - | TRBV10-3
CASSHMLGDGYTF | TGTGCCAGCAGCCATATGCTAGGTGATGGCTACACCTTC | - | TRBJ1-2 | - | TRBV5-6
CSVIDRGTEAFF | TGCAGCGTTATAGACAGGGGGACTGAAGCTTTCTTT | TRBD1 | TRBJ1-1 | - | TRBV29-1
CASTNQGTGIGEQYF | TGTGCCAGCACGAACCAGGGGACAGGGATCGGGGAGCAGTACTTC | TRBD1 | TRBJ2-7 | - | TRBV6-6
CASSLANRGSGYTF | TGTGCCAGCAGCTTAGCCAACAGGGGAAGTGGCTACACCTTC | TRBD1 | TRBJ1-2 | few | TRBV7-9
CASSLDRGAGSGTGELFF | TGTGCCAGCAGCTTAGATCGAGGCGCGGGCTCGGGCACCGGGGAGCTGTTTTTT | - | TRBJ2-2 | - | TRBV11-2
CASSVRGAQETQYF | TGTGCCAGCAGTGTCCGGGGAGCCCAAGAGACCCAGTACTTC | - | TRBJ2-5 | - | TRBV25-1
CASSPGPGQAYEQYF | TGTGCCAGCAGCCCTGGACCGGGACAGGCCTACGAGCAGTACTTC | TRBD1 | TRBJ2-7 | - | TRBV11-2
CASSPTGSEAFF | TGTGCCAGTAGTCCTACAGGCTCTGAAGCTTTCTTT | - | TRBJ1-1 | - | TRBV19
CASSLITGAANYGYTF | TGTGCCAGCAGCTTAATTACAGGGGCGGCTAACTATGGCTACACCTTC | TRBD1 | TRBJ1-2 | - | TRBV13
CASSPLGGGNTEAFF | TGTGCCAGCAGCCCCCTGGGCGGGGGGAACACTGAAGCTTTCTTT | - | TRBJ1-1 | - | TRBV11-2
CASSLGAARSSYEQYF | TGCGCCAGCAGCTTGGGGGCAGCAAGAAGCTCCTACGAGCAGTACTTC | - | TRBJ2-7 | - | TRBV5-1
CATSRGLTVLMNTEAFF | TGTGCCACCAGCAGAGGACTGACAGTACTTATGAACACTGAAGCTTTCTTT | - | TRBJ1-1 | - | TRBV15
CASSSLRERVSGANVLTF | TGTGCCAGCAGCTCTCTTCGGGAAAGAGTCTCTGGGGCCAACGTCCTGACTTTC | - | TRBJ2-6 | - | TRBV11-2
CASSNTGGAVYYGYTF | TGTGCCAGCAGCAACACGGGCGGGGCAGTGTACTATGGCTACACCTTC | - | TRBJ1-2 | - | TRBV2
CATSDFGNTIYF | TGTGCCACCAGTGACTTCGGGAACACCATATATTTT | - | TRBJ1-3 | few | TRBV15
CASNRGIYYGYTF | TGTGCCAGCAATCGGGGGATCTACTATGGCTACACCTTC | - | TRBJ1-2 | - | TRBV28
CASRLAGGPYEQYF | TGTGCCAGCAGACTAGCGGGGGGGCCCTACGAGCAGTACTTC | TRBD2 | TRBJ2-7 | - | TRBV2
CASSKRVGPGQGFEKLFF | TGTGCCAGCAGCAAACGGGTGGGTCCGGGACAGGGCTTTGAAAAACTGTTTTTT | TRBD1 | TRBJ1-4 | few | TRBV6-8
CASSSGTALAKNIQYF | TGTGCCAGCAGCTCAGGGACAGCACTAGCCAAAAACATTCAGTACTTC | TRBD1 | TRBJ2-4 | - | TRBV11-2
CASNGQGAGEAFF | TGTGCCAGCAACGGACAGGGGGCAGGGGAAGCTTTCTTT | TRBD1 | TRBJ1-1 | - | TRBV2
CASTGGAGAHTGELFF | TGTGCCAGCACCGGCGGAGCGGGGGCGCACACCGGGGAGCTGTTTTTT | TRBD2 | TRBJ2-2 | - | TRBV28
CASSFRTGGREQYF | TGTGCCAGCAGCTTCCGGACAGGGGGTCGCGAGCAGTACTTC | TRBD1 | TRBJ2-7 | - | TRBV7-9
CASRAPLAGGKPSTDTQYF | TGTGCCAGCAGAGCCCCGCTAGCGGGGGGGAAACCTAGCACAGATACGCAGTATTTT | TRBD2 | TRBJ2-3 | once | TRBV2
CASSVTGYQETQYF | TGTGCCAGCAGCGTCACAGGTTACCAAGAGACCCAGTACTTC | - | TRBJ2-5 | - | TRBV9
CASSIGVGGKRETQYF | TGTGCCAGTAGTATAGGAGTCGGGGGGAAGCGAGAGACCCAGTACTTC | TRBD2 | TRBJ2-5 | - | TRBV19
CASSLYSPNPEAFF | TGTGCCAGCAGCTTGTACAGCCCCAACCCTGAAGCTTTCTTT | - | TRBJ1-1 | - | TRBV5-6
CASSLERPSTDTQYF | TGCGCCAGCAGCTTGGAGCGTCCTAGCACAGATACGCAGTATTTT | - | TRBJ2-3 | - | TRBV5-1
CASSSYRGLNYEQYF | TGTGCCAGCAGTTCGTACAGGGGTTTGAACTACGAGCAGTACTTC | TRBD1 | TRBJ2-7 | - | TRBV6-6
CASSTYGRGQKVTEAFF | TGTGCCAGCAGTACTTACGGCAGGGGGCAGAAGGTCACTGAAGCTTTCTTT | TRBD1 | TRBJ1-1 | - | TRBV7-9
CASSISGAMGTQYF | TGTGCCAGTAGTATAAGCGGGGCGATGGGGACCCAGTACTTC | TRBD2 | TRBJ2-5 | - | TRBV19
CASSIGGGTYEQYF | TGTGCCAGTAGTATAGGCGGGGGGACCTACGAGCAGTACTTC | TRBD2 | TRBJ2-7 | - | TRBV19
CASSEARGGGNYGYTF | TGTGCCAGCAGTGAAGCGCGAGGGGGTGGTAACTATGGCTACACCTTC | - | TRBJ1-2 | once | TRBV6-1
CASSLQAFQRGRNEQFF | TGTGCCAGCAGCCTCCAGGCCTTTCAGCGGGGGAGAAATGAGCAGTTCTTC | TRBD2 | TRBJ2-1 | once | TRBV3-1/TRBV3-2
CASSWRAGEQFF | TGTGCCAGCAGCTGGCGGGCGGGGGAGCAGTTCTTC | - | TRBJ2-1 | - | TRBV12-3/TRBV12-4
CASSEGQEGGQPQHF | TGTGCCAGCAGTGAAGGGCAGGAGGGGGGGCAGCCCCAGCATTTT | - | TRBJ1-5 | - | TRBV2